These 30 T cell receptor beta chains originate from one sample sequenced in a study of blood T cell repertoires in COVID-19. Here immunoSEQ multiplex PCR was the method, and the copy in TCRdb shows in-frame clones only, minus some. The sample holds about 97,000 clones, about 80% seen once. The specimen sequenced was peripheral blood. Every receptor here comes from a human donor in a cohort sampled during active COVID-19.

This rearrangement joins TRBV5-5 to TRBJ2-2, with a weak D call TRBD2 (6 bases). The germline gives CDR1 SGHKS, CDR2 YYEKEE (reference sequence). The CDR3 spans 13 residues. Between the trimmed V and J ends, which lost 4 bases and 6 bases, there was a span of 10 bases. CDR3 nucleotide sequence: TGTGCCAGCAGCATTGGAGGGCCCGGGGAGCTGTTTTTT. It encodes CASSIGGPGELFF.

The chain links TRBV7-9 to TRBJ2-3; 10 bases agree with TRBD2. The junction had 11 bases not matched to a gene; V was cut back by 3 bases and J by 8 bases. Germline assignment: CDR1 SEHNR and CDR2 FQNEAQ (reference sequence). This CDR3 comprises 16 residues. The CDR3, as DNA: TGTGCCAGCAGCTTCCTAGCGGGGGACCCCTATGGTACGCAGTATTTT. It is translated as CASSFLAGDPYGTQYF.

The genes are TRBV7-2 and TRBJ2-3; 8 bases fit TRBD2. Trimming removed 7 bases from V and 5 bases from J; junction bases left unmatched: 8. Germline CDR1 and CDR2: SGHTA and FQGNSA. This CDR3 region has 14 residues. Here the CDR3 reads CASTTPAGGDTQYF. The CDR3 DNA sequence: TGTGCCAGCACTACTCCCGCGGGAGGAGATACGCAGTATTTT.

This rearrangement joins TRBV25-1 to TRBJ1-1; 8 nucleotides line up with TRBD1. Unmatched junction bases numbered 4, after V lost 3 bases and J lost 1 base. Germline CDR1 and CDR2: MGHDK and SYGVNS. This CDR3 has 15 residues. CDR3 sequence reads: CASSDPGTGNTEAFF. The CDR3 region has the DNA TGTGCCAGCAGTGACCCCGGGACAGGGAACACTGAAGCTTTCTTT.

The CDR3 DNA reads as TGTGCCAGCAGCACCCACAGGGGACAGTCGAACACCGGGGAGCTGTTTTTT. Protein product: CASSTHRGQSNTGELFF. V is TRBV11-2 and J is TRBJ2-2, with 7 bases fitting TRBD1. The CDR3 covers 17 residues. Germline CDR1 and CDR2: SGHAT and FQNNGV. The J segment lost 0 bases and the V segment lost 5 bases, leaving 9 bases of the junction unmatched.

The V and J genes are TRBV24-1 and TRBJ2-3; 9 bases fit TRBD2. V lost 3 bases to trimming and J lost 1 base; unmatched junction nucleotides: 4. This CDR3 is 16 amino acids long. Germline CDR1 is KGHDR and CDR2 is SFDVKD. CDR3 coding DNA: TGTGCCACCAGTGATCCCGTAGCGGGGGGCACAGATACGCAGTATTTT. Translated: CATSDPVAGGTDTQYF.

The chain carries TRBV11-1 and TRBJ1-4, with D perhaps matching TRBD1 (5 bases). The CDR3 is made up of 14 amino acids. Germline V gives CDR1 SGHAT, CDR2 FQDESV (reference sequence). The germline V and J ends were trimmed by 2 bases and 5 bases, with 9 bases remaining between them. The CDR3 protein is CASSLRRGNEKLFF. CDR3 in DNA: TGTGCCAGCAGCTTACGACGGGGGAATGAAAAACTGTTTTTT.

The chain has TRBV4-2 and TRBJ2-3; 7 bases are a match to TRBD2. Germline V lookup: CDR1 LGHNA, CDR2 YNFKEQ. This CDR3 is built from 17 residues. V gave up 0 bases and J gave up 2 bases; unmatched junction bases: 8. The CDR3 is CASSQDASGAVTDTQYF. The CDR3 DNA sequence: TGTGCCAGCAGCCAAGATGCCAGCGGGGCGGTCACAGATACGCAGTATTTT.

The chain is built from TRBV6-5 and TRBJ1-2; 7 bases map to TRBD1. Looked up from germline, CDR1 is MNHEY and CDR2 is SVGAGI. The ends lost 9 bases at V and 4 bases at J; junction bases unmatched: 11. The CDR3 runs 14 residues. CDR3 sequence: CARPLRDSFYGYTF. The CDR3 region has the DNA TGTGCCAGGCCGCTCCGGGACAGCTTCTATGGCTACACCTTC.

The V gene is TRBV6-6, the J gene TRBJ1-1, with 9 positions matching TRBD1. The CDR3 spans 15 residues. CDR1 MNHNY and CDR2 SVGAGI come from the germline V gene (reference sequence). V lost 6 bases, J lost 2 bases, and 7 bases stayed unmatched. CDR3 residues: CASSNRDRANTEAFF. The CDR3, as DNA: TGTGCCAGCAGCAACCGGGACAGGGCCAACACTGAAGCTTTCTTT.

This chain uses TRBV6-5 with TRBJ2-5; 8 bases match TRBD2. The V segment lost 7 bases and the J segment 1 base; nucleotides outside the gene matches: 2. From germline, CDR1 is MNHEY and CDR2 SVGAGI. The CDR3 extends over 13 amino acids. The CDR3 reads CASTGGVQETQYF. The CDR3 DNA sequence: TGTGCCAGCACCGGGGGGGTCCAAGAGACCCAGTACTTC.

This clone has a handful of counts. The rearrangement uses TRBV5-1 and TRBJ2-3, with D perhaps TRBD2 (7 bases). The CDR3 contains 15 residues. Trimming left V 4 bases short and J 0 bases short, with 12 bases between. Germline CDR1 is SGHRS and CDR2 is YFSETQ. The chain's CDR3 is CASSGGAGSTDTQYF. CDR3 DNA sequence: TGCGCCAGCAGCGGGGGGGCAGGGAGCACAGATACGCAGTATTTT.

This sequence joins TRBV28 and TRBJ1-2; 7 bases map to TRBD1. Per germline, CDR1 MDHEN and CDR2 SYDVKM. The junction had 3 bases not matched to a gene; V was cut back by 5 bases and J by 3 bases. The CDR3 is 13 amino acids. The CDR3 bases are TGTGCCAGCAGTCTCGACAGGGACTATGGCTACACCTTC. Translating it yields CASSLDRDYGYTF.

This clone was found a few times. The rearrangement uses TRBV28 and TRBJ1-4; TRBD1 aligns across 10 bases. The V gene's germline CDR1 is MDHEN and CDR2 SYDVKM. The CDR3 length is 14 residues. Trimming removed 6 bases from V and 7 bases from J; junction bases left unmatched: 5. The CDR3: CASSRTGGGEKLFF. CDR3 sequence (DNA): TGTGCCAGCAGCCGGACAGGGGGAGGTGAAAAACTGTTTTTT.

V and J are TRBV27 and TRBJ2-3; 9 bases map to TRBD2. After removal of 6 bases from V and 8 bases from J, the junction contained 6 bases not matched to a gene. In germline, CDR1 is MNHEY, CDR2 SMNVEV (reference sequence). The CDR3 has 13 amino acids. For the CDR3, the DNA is TGTGCCAGCAGACCGCGGGGGGGGCGTACGCAGTATTTT. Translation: CASRPRGGRTQYF.

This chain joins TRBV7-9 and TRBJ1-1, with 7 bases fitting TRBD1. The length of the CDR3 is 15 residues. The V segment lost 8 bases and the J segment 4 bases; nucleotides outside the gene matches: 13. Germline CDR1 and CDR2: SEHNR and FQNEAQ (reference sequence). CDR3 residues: CASAARDRRPTEAFF. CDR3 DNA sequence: TGTGCCAGCGCCGCAAGGGACAGACGACCCACTGAAGCTTTCTTT. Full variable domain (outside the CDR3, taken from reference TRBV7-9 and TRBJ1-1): DTGVSQNPRHKITKRGQNVTFRCDPISEHNRLYWYRQTLGQGPEFLTYFQNEAQLEKSRLLSDRFSAERPKGSFSTLEIQRTEQGDSAMYLCASAARDRRPTEAFFGQGTRLTVV.

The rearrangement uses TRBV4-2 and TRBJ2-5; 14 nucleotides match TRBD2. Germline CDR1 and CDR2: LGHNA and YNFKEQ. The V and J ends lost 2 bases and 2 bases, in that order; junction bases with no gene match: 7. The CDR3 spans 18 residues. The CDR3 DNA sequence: TGTGCCAGCAGCCAACTGACTAGCGGGGGGGGACGGCAAGAGACCCAGTACTTC. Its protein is CASSQLTSGGGRQETQYF.

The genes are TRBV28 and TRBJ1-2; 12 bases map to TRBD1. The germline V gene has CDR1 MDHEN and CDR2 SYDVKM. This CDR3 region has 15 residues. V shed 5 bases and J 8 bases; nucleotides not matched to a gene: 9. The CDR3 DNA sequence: TGTGCCAGCAGTGCACCGGGACAGGGGGCCTGGGGCTACACCTTC. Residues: CASSAPGQGAWGYTF.

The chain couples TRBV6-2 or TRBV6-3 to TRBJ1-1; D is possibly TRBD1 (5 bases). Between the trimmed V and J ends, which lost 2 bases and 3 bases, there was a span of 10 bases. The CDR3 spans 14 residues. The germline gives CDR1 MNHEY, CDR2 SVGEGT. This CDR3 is CASSYPRQHTEAFF. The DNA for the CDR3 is TGTGCCAGCAGTTACCCCCGACAGCACACTGAAGCTTTCTTT.

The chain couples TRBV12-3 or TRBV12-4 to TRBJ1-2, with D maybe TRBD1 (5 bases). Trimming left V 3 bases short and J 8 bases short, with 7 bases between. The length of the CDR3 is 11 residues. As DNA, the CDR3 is TGTGCCAGCAGTTTTTGGGGCGGCTACACCTTC. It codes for CASSFWGGYTF.

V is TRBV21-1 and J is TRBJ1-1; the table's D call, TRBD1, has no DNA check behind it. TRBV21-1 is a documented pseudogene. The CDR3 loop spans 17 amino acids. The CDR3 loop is CASSKGGQGVGALEAFF. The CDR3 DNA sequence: TGTGCCAGCAGCAAAGGGGGACAGGGGGTCGGGGCTCTTGAAGCTTTCTTT.

The CDR3 loop reads CATSDPGQGFGYTF. For the CDR3, the DNA is TGTGCCACCAGTGACCCCGGACAGGGATTCGGCTACACCTTC. The genes are TRBV24-1 and TRBJ1-2; TRBD1 matches at 8 bases. The CDR3 runs to 14 residues. Germline V gives CDR1 KGHDR, CDR2 SFDVKD. Germline trimming cut 4 bases from V and 8 bases from J; bases unmatched to any gene: 8.

CDR3 amino acids: CASGFNLGQGETQYF. For the CDR3, the DNA is TGTGCTAGTGGTTTCAACCTCGGACAGGGAGAGACCCAGTACTTC. V and J are TRBV12-5 and TRBJ2-5; 8 positions agree with TRBD1. Germline CDR1 and CDR2: LGHNT and FRNRAP. Germline trimming cut 3 bases from V and 4 bases from J; bases unmatched to any gene: 7. The CDR3 totals 15 residues.

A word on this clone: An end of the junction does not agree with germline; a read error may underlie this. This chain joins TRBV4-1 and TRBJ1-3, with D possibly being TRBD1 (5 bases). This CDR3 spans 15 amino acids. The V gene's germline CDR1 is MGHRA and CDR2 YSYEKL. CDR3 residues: CASSQDWGFGNTIYF. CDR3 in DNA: TGCGCCAGCAGTCAAGACTGGGGCTTTGGAAACACCATATATTTT.

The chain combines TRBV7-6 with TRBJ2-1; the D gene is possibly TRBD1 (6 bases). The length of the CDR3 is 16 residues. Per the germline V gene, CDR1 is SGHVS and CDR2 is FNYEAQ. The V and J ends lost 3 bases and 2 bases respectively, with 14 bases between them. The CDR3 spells CASSFSGDTTYNEQFF. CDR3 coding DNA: TGTGCCAGCAGCTTTTCTGGGGACACCACCTACAATGAGCAGTTCTTC.

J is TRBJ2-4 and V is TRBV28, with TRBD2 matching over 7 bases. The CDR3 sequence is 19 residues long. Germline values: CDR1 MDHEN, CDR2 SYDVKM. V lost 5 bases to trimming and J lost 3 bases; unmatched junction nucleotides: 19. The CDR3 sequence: CASSPWGGSRSLGKNIQYF. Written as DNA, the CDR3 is TGTGCCAGCAGTCCCTGGGGGGGGTCGCGTTCTTTAGGCAAAAACATTCAGTACTTC.

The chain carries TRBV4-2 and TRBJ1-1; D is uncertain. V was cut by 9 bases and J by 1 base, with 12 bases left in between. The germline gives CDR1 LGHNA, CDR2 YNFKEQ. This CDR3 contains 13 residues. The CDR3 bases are TGTGCCAGTGGGCCCAGCCGGAACACTGAAGCTTTCTTT. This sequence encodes CASGPSRNTEAFF.

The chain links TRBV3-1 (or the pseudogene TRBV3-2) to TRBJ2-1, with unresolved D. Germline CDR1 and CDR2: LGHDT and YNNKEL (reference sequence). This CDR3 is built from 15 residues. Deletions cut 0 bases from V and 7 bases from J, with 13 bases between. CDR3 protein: CASSQERVVLNEQFF. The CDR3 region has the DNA TGTGCCAGCAGCCAAGAACGGGTTGTACTGAATGAGCAGTTCTTC.

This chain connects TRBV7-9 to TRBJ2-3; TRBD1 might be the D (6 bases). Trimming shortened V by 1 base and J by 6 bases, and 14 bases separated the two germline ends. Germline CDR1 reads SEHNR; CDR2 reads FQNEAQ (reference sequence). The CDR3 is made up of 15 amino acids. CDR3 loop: CASSLGQADGDTQYF. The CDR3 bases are TGTGCCAGCAGCTTAGGACAGGCCGACGGGGATACGCAGTATTTT.

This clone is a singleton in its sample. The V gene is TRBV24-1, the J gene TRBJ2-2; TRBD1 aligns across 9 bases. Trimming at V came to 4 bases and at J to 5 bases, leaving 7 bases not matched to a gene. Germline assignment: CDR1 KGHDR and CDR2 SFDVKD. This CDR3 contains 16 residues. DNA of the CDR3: TGTGCCACCAGTGACCCGACAGGGGGGAAGACCGGGGAGCTGTTTTTT. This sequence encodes CATSDPTGGKTGELFF.